A single sample is the source of the 13 T cell receptor beta chains below, sequenced in a study of cytomegalovirus exposure and HLA in healthy donors. Primers for the PCR totalled 60 Vbeta and 13 Jbeta. The method was immunoSEQ multiplex PCR; TCRdb's version includes in-frame clones alone and lacks a portion of them. This repertoire includes tens of thousands of clones. The sample consisted of PBMCs. These receptors all stem from a female donor in good health and CMV-seropositive.

The rearrangement links TRBV4-1 to TRBJ1-1; D ambiguous. CDR1 is MGHRA, CDR2 YSYEKL, per germline. The CDR3 is made up of 15 amino acids. V was trimmed by 0 bases and J by 0 bases, leaving 8 bases between them. The DNA for the CDR3 is TGCGCCAGCAGCCAAGAGCCAGATATGAACACTGAAGCTTTCTTT. It translates to CASSQEPDMNTEAFF.

The CDR3 spells CASSRTRAEYNEQFF. In DNA form, the CDR3 reads TGTGCCAGCAGTAGGACTAGGGCAGAGTACAATGAGCAGTTCTTC. V and J are TRBV6-5 and TRBJ2-1; TRBD2 matches 7 bases. With V trimmed by 5 bases and J by 4 bases, 8 bases remained unmatched. Germline V lookup: CDR1 MNHEY, CDR2 SVGAGI. This CDR3 region has 15 residues.

The chain uses TRBV5-1 and TRBJ1-2; 7 positions match TRBD1. Looked up from germline, CDR1 is SGHRS and CDR2 is YFSETQ. V lost 2 bases and J lost 3; bases outside the gene matches: 7. The CDR3 totals 15 residues. The chain's CDR3 is CASSFGGTEDYGYTF. CDR3 nucleotides: TGCGCCAGCAGCTTCGGCGGGACAGAGGACTATGGCTACACCTTC.

The rearrangement joins TRBV29-1 to TRBJ1-4, with a possible D match to TRBD1 (5 bases). Trimming took off 6 bases at V and 5 bases at J, with 13 bases between the two ends. The germline V gene encodes CDR1 SQVTM and CDR2 ANQGSEA. The CDR3 runs 13 residues. The CDR3 is CSVLTDDNEKLFF. The DNA of the CDR3 is TGCAGCGTCCTGACAGATGACAATGAAAAACTGTTTTTT.

This chain links TRBV29-1 with TRBJ2-7; 7 positions match TRBD1. The CDR3 has 13 residues. V shed 0 bases and J 4 bases; nucleotides not matched to a gene: 3. Germline CDR1 reads SQVTM; CDR2 reads ANQGSEA. The CDR3 sequence: CSVEDGQEYEQYF. CDR3 DNA sequence: TGCAGCGTTGAAGACGGACAGGAGTACGAGCAGTACTTC.

The CDR3 here is CASSSRRSNTEAFF. CDR3 bases: TGTGCCAGTAGTTCGAGAAGATCGAACACTGAAGCTTTCTTT. The gene calls are TRBV19 and TRBJ1-1; unclear D gene. The CDR3 contains 14 residues. Looked up from germline, CDR1 is LNHDA and CDR2 is SQIVND (reference sequence). The ends were cut back, 5 bases at V and 1 base at J, with 11 bases in the middle. The whole variable domain, filled in from reference TRBV19 and TRBJ1-1, reads DGGITQSPKYLFRKEGQNVTLSCEQNLNHDAMYWYRQDPGQGLRLIYYSQIVNDFQKGDIAEGYSVSREKKESFPLTVTSAQKNPTAFYLCASSSRRSNTEAFFGQGTRLTVV.

The rearrangement joins TRBV18 to TRBJ2-1, with a possible D match to TRBD1 (6 bases). Trimming removed 0 bases from V and 1 base from J, with 10 bases in between. The germline gives CDR1 KGHSH, CDR2 LQKENI. CDR3 length: 16 residues. The CDR3 DNA reads TGTGCCAGCTCACCACCGTCCCAGGGGTCCTACAATGAGCAGTTCTTC. Encoded protein: CASSPPSQGSYNEQFF.

The chain links TRBV6-5 to TRBJ2-5, with 8 bases aligning to TRBD2. Per germline, CDR1 MNHEY and CDR2 SVGAGI. This CDR3 has 15 residues. V gave up 7 bases and J gave up 1 base; unmatched junction bases: 8. The CDR3 DNA reads TGTGCCAGCAAACGGACTAGCCTGGGCCAAGAGACCCAGTACTTC. Its protein is CASKRTSLGQETQYF.

The chain has TRBV7-3 and TRBJ2-3; 10 bases agree with TRBD1. With 5 bases clipped from V and 4 bases from J, the junction kept 9 bases outside the gene matches. The CDR3 totals 16 residues. CDR1 SGHTA and CDR2 FQGTGA come from the germline V gene. The CDR3 bases are TGTGCCAGCAGCCCTAGGACAGGGGGTAACGCAGATACGCAGTATTTT. Its protein product is CASSPRTGGNADTQYF.

V usage is TRBV13 and J usage is TRBJ2-7; the match to TRBD1 covers 8 bases. The CDR3 has 14 amino acids. J gave up 5 bases and V 5 bases, and 8 bases lay outside the gene matches. The V gene's germline CDR1 is PRHDT and CDR2 FYEKMQ (reference sequence). CDR3 in amino acids: CASSLDATGDEQYF. As DNA, the CDR3 is TGTGCCAGCAGCCTTGATGCGACAGGGGACGAGCAGTACTTC.

The J gene is TRBJ2-7, the V gene TRBV10-3; no clear D gene. The V end was cut by 2 bases, the J end by 5 bases, with 7 bases between. CDR3 length: 12 amino acids. Germline V CDR1 and CDR2: ENHRY, SYGVKD. In DNA form, the CDR3 reads TGTGCCATCAGTGAGGTTAGCAACGAGCAGTACTTC. Residues: CAISEVSNEQYF.

CDR3 DNA: TGTGCCAGCTCACCACAGGGGTATCAGCCCCAGCATTTT. Amino acids: CASSPQGYQPQHF. This chain links TRBV18 with TRBJ1-5; D perhaps matches TRBD1 (5 bases). The CDR3 extends over 13 amino acids. V shed 1 base and J shed 5 bases, with 6 bases lying between them. The V gene's germline CDR1 is KGHSH and CDR2 LQKENI.

CDR3 nucleotide sequence: TGCGCCAGCAGCCTTTCCACAGGGGGCTTCGACGAGCAGTACTTC. This codes for CASSLSTGGFDEQYF. This sequence joins TRBV4-1 and TRBJ2-5; TRBD1 aligns across 9 bases. The end of the DNA is better explained by TRBJ2-7, so the J call may be wrong. CDR1 and CDR2 (germline): MGHRA, YSYEKL. There are 15 residues in the CDR3.